This TCR beta chain came from a study of OX40 agonist ivuxolimab in advanced cancers. Study-level information: People in dose escalation had one of these cancers: hepatocellular carcinoma, melanoma, renal cell or head and neck cancer. Among those treated, three patients had partial responses, one with hepatocellular carcinoma and two with cutaneous melanoma. Study-wide points: Specificity for antigen went undetermined in the expanded peripheral T cells.

Notes on this clone: The antigen is not known.

At baseline, cycle 4 day 1, and cycle 7 day 1, blood was sampled. Trimming pared 4 bases from V and 5 bases from J, leaving 17 bases between. CDR1 SEHNR and CDR2 FQNEAQ come from the germline V gene (reference sequence). This CDR3 has 15 residues. Using immunoSEQ multiplex PCR, the repertoire was profiled, and TCRdb retains in-frame clones only, with some absent. The sample has tens of thousands of clones, 85% to 90% seen once. This sequence was found in an adult with an advanced solid tumor such as melanoma, head and neck, liver or kidney cancer. The chain couples TRBV7-9 to TRBJ2-5, with D maybe TRBD1 (6 bases). Sequences were derived from CD4+ or CD8+ T cells sorted from blood, sampled in a trial of the OX40 agonist ivuxolimab. This CDR3 is CASSSSGGSSETQYF. CDR3 coding DNA: TGTGCCAGCAGCTCCAGTGGGGGCTCGTCGGAGACCCAGTACTTC.